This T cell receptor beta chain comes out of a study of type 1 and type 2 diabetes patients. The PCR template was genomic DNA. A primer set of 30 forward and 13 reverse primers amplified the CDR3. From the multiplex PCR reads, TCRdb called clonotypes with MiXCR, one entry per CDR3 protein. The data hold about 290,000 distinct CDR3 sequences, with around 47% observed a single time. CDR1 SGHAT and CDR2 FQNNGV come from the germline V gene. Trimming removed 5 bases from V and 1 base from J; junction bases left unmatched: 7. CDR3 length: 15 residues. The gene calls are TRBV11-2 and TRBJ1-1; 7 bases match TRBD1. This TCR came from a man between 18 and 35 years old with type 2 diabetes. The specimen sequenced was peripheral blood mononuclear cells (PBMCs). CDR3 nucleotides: TGTGCCAGCAGCCCAGGGACAGCCGGGAACACTGAAGCTTTCTTT. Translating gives CASSPGTAGNTEAFF.